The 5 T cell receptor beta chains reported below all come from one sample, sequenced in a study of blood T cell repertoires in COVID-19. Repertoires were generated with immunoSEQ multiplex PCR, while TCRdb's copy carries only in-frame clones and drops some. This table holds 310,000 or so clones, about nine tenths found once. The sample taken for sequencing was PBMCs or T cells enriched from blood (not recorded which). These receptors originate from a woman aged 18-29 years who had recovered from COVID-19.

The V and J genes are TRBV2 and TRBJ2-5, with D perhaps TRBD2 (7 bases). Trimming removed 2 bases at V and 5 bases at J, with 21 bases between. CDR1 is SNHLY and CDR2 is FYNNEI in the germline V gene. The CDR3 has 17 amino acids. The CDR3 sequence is CASSESFIGRGRETQYF. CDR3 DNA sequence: TGTGCCAGCAGTGAAAGTTTTATAGGGAGGGGGAGGGAGACCCAGTACTTC.

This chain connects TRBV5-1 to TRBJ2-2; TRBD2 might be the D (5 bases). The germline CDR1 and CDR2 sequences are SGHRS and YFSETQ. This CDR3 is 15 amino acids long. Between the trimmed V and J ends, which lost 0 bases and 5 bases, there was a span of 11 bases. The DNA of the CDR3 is TGCGCCAGCAGCTTGGCCGGTGGGAGAACCGGGGAGCTGTTTTTT. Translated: CASSLAGGRTGELFF.

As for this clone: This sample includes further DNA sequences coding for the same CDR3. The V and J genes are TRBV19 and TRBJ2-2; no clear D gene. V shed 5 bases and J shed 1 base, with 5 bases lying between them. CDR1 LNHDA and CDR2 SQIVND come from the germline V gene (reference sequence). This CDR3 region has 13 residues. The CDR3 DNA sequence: TGTGCCAGTAGTCTTCTGAACACCGGGGAGCTGTTTTTT. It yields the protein CASSLLNTGELFF.

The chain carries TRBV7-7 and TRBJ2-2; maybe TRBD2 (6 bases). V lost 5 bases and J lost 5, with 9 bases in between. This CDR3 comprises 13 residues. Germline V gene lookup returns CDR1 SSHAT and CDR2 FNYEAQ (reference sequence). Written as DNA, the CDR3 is TGTGCCAGCAGCATGGGACTTACCGGGGAGCTGTTTTTT. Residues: CASSMGLTGELFF.

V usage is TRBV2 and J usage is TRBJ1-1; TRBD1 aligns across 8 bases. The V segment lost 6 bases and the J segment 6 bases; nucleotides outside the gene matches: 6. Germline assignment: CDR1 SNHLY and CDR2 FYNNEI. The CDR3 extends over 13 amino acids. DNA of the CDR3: TGTGCCAGCAGCAAGGACAGGGAGGCTGAAGCTTTCTTT. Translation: CASSKDREAEAFF. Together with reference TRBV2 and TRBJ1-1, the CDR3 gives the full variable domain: EPEVTQTPSHQVTQMGQEVILRCVPISNHLYFYWYRQILGQKVEFLVSFYNNEISEKSEIFDDQFSVERPDGSNFTLKIRSTKLEDSAMYFCASSKDREAEAFFGQGTRLTVV.